This entry is about one T cell receptor (beta chain). Its antigen is unidentified. The investigators sampled blood at baseline, at cycle 4 day 1, and at cycle 7 day 1. V was cut by 0 bases and J by 5 bases, with 7 bases left in between. Per the germline V gene, CDR1 is MNHEY and CDR2 is SVGAGI. This CDR3 spans 13 amino acids. This entry belongs to a study of OX40 agonist ivuxolimab in advanced cancers. Sequencing used immunoSEQ multiplex PCR; TCRdb keeps in-frame clones, though not all of them. This sample has roughly 80,000 clones; 80% to 95% occur once, and the top ten carry about 0.34%. Study-level points and caveats: Several nonresponders also turned out to have low normalized T-cell clonal expansion. The antigen specificity of the peripheral T cells (those that were expanded) was not determined. The study found that CD8+ T cells averaged more expanded clones than CD4+.

The chain has TRBV6-5 and TRBJ1-2, with unresolved D. This TCR was recovered from an adult with an advanced solid tumor such as melanoma, head and neck, liver or kidney cancer. Sequencing used CD4+ or CD8+ T cells sorted from blood, obtained in a trial of the OX40 agonist ivuxolimab. This CDR3 reads CASSYSGDYGYTF. In DNA, the CDR3 is TGTGCCAGCAGTTACTCCGGGGATTATGGCTACACCTTC.